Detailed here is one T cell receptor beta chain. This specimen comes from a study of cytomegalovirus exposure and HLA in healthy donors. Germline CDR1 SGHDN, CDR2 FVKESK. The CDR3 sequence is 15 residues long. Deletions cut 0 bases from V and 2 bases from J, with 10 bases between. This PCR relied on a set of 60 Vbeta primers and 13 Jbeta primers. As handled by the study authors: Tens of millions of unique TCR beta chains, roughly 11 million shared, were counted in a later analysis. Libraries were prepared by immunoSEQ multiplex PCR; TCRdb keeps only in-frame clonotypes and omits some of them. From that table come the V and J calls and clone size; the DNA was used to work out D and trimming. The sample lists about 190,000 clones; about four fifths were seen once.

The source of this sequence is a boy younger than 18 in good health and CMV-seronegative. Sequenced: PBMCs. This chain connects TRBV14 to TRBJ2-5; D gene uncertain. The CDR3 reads CASSQDFTVQETQYF. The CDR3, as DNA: TGTGCCAGCAGCCAAGATTTCACAGTGCAAGAGACCCAGTACTTC.